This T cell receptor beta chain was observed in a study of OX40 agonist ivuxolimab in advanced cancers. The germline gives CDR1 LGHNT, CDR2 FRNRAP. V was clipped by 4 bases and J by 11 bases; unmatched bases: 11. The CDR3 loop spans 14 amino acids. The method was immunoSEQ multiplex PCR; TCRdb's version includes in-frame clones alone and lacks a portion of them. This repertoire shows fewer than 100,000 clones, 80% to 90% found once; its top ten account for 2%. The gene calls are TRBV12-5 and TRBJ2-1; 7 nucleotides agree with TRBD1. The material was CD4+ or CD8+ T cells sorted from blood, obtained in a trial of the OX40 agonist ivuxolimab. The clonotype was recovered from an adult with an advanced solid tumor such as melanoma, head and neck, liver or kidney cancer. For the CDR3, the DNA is TGTGCTAGTGGTTCGAGGGACAGTTGTTTAAAGCAGTTCTTC. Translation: CASGSRDSCLKQFF.